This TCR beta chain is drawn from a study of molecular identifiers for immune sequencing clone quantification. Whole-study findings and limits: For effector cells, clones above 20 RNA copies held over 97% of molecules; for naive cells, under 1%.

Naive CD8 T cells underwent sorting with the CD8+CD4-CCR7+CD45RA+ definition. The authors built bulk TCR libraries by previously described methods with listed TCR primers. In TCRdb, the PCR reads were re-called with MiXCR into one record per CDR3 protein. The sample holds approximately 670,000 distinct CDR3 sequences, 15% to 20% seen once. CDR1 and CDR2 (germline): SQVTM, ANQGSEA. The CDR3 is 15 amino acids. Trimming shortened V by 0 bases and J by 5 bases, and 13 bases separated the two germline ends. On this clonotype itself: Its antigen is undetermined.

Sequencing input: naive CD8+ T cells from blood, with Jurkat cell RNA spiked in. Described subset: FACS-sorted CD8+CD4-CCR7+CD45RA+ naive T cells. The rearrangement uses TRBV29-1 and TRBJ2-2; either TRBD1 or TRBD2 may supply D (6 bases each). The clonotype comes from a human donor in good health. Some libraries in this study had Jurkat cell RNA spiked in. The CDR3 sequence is CSVEDIQGGTGELFF. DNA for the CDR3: TGCAGCGTTGAAGATATACAGGGAGGTACCGGGGAGCTGTTTTTT.